Shown below are 26 T cell receptor beta chains from a single sample sequenced in a study of T cells after yellow fever vaccination. TCRdb reprocessed the 5' RACE reads with MiXCR, giving one entry per CDR3 protein. The sample shows 250,000 to 400,000 distinct CDR3 sequences, over 4% of them seen only once. The material was PBMCs, obtained 5 days after the yellow fever booster vaccination. The receptors were gathered from a man aged 18 to 30 who received the YFV17D yellow fever vaccine.

The V call is TRBV4-1, the J call TRBJ1-6; 7 bases are a match to TRBD1. V dropped 6 bases and J dropped 7; count of bases not matched to a gene: 3. Germline CDR1 is MGHRA and CDR2 is YSYEKL. This CDR3 has 13 residues. The CDR3 is CASSRTGNSPLHF. The DNA of the CDR3 is TGCGCCAGCAGTCGGACAGGCAATTCACCCCTCCACTTT.

The gene calls are TRBV29-1 and TRBJ2-2, with TRBD1 as a possible D gene (5 bases). V shed 3 bases and J shed 2 bases, with 10 bases lying between them. The CDR3 is made up of 14 amino acids. In germline, CDR1 is SQVTM, CDR2 ANQGSEA. The CDR3 DNA reads TGCAGCGTTGACAGGGCCGAAAACACCGGGGAGCTGTTTTTT. Translating it yields CSVDRAENTGELFF.

The CDR3 DNA is TGTGCCAGCAGTAAACAACCGGTAGTTTGGGACAGGGTCACTGAAGCTTTCTTT. It translates to CASSKQPVVWDRVTEAFF. The chain has TRBV6-8 and TRBJ1-1; the match to TRBD1 covers 9 bases. Germline trimming cut 5 bases from V and 4 bases from J; bases unmatched to any gene: 17. This CDR3 comprises 18 residues. CDR1 is MNHGY and CDR2 is SAAAGT in the germline V gene.

There are a few counts of this clonotype. The CDR3 DNA reads TGTGCCAGCAGCTGGGGGGAGCCCTCCTACGAGCAGTACGTC. Its protein is CASSWGEPSYEQYV. This sequence joins TRBV11-2 and TRBJ2-7; D may be TRBD2 (6 bases). Trimming removed 4 bases at V and 0 bases at J, with 10 bases between. From germline, CDR1 is SGHAT and CDR2 FQNNGV. The CDR3 consists of 14 residues.

This clonotype showed up just a few times. In nucleotides, the CDR3 is TGTGCCAGCAGCCTGGACACTTCACCCCTCCACTTT. Amino acids: CASSLDTSPLHF. V usage is TRBV12-3 or TRBV12-4 and J usage is TRBJ1-6; D might be TRBD1 (5 bases). V was shortened by 6 bases and J by 9 bases, with 9 bases between the two germline ends. The CDR3 is 12 amino acids.

There are a few counts of this clonotype. V usage is TRBV6-1 and J usage is TRBJ2-7; D not certain. The CDR3 runs 14 residues. Looked up from germline, CDR1 is MNHNS and CDR2 is SASEGT. Trimming took off 7 bases at V and 2 bases at J, with 15 bases between the two ends. DNA for the CDR3: TGTGCCAGCAACCCTGGGCTCTCCCCCTACGAGCAGTACGTC. Amino acid sequence: CASNPGLSPYEQYV.

This clonotype occurred a few times. The rearrangement links TRBV27 to TRBJ2-7; D possibly matches TRBD1 or TRBD2 (5 bases each). Trimming pared 8 bases from V and 6 bases from J, leaving 35 bases between. The length of the CDR3 is 19 residues. Germline assignment: CDR1 MNHEY and CDR2 SMNVEV (reference sequence). The CDR3 nucleotides read TGTGCCAGCCCCCCCGACAGACCGACTAACCTAGTTCGGGCTCCCGAGCAGTACGTC. Protein sequence: CASPPDRPTNLVRAPEQYV.

In this sample, this clonotype turned up a few times. This sequence joins TRBV19 and TRBJ2-7, with 9 bases fitting TRBD1. Germline V gives CDR1 LNHDA, CDR2 SQIVND (reference sequence). This CDR3 is 17 amino acids long. Trimming took 1 base from V and 0 from J; bases not matched to a gene: 7. The CDR3 DNA follows: TGTGCCAGTAGTATAGGAGGACAGGGGACGAGCTCCTACGAGCAGTACTTC. Protein: CASSIGGQGTSSYEQYF.

A few counts support this clonotype. The chain couples TRBV9 to TRBJ1-2; D may be TRBD1 (5 bases). V gave up 3 bases and J gave up 7 bases, with 19 bases separating them. CDR1 is SGDLS and CDR2 is YYNGEE in the germline V gene. This CDR3 comprises 15 residues. This chain's CDR3 is CASSALPGRASGYTF. The CDR3 DNA is TGTGCCAGCAGCGCCTTACCAGGGAGGGCGAGTGGCTACACCTTC.

Here the CDR3 reads CASSPQGNNEQFF. CDR3 sequence (DNA): TGTGCCAGCAGCCCTCAGGGGAACAATGAGCAGTTCTTC. The V and J genes are TRBV5-4 and TRBJ2-1; a weak D match, TRBD1 (6 bases). Germline V CDR1 and CDR2: SGHNT, YYREEE (reference sequence). CDR3 length: 13 amino acids. The V end lost 4 bases, the J end lost 5 bases, and 10 bases lay between the germline ends.

This clonotype was detected only a few times. V gene TRBV6-5 combines with J gene TRBJ2-2; D gene uncertain. Trimming removed 0 bases at V and 7 bases at J, with 9 bases between. The CDR3 is made up of 14 amino acids. Germline loops: CDR1 MNHEY, CDR2 SVGAGI. The CDR3 spells CASSYSRRIGELFF. The DNA of the CDR3 is TGTGCCAGCAGTTACTCGAGACGCATCGGGGAGCTGTTTTTT.

This clonotype has at least ten counts. The chain recombines TRBV4-1 with TRBJ1-4; 8 bases line up with TRBD1. This CDR3 comprises 16 residues. Germline V gives CDR1 MGHRA, CDR2 YSYEKL. After removal of 2 bases from V and 8 bases from J, the junction contained 10 bases not matched to a gene. CDR3 amino acids: CASSQRRGQGEEKLFF. The CDR3 nucleotides are TGCGCCAGCAGCCAACGCCGCGGACAGGGTGAAGAAAAACTGTTTTTT.

This clonotype was observed many times. The chain uses TRBV10-3 and TRBJ2-3; D not resolved. Trimming took off 2 bases at V and 4 bases at J, with 16 bases between the two ends. CDR1 and CDR2 from the germline V gene are ENHRY and SYGVKD. The CDR3 spans 16 residues. The CDR3 bases are TGTGCCATCAGTGAGCTGGGTCAGCTCGAGTCAGATACGCAGTATTTT. This sequence encodes CAISELGQLESDTQYF.

The J gene is TRBJ2-1, the V gene TRBV19; the D is unclear. The CDR3 loop spans 13 amino acids. V lost 3 bases and J lost 0, with 3 bases in between. Germline CDR1 LNHDA, CDR2 SQIVND (reference sequence). The CDR3 region has the DNA TGTGCCAGTAGTATTGGCTCCTACAATGAGCAGTTCTTC. Encoded protein: CASSIGSYNEQFF.

Many counts were recorded for this clonotype. The genes are TRBV4-1 and TRBJ1-4; maybe TRBD1 (5 bases). The V end was cut by 2 bases, the J end by 6 bases, with 22 bases between. This CDR3 spans 18 amino acids. In germline, CDR1 is MGHRA, CDR2 YSYEKL. The CDR3 loop reads CASSQWQGAPNDDEKLFF. CDR3 coding DNA: TGCGCCAGCAGCCAATGGCAAGGGGCACCTAATGATGATGAAAAACTGTTTTTT.

The table lists this clonotype with a few counts. DNA for the CDR3: TGTGCCAGCAGTGGGGGCCTCGTCATAGGCTCACCCCTCCACTTT. It codes for CASSGGLVIGSPLHF. The chain uses TRBV25-1 and TRBJ1-6; D is possibly TRBD1 (5 bases). The CDR3 has 15 residues. CDR1 and CDR2 (germline): MGHDK, SYGVNS. Trimming took off 4 bases at V and 10 bases at J, with 17 bases between the two ends.

This clonotype was seen only a few times. The rearrangement links TRBV4-3 to TRBJ1-2, with a weak D call TRBD1 (5 bases). The CDR3 spans 13 residues. Per germline, CDR1 LGHNA and CDR2 YSLEER. Trimming took off 5 bases at V and 4 bases at J, with 11 bases between the two ends. CDR3 nucleotides: TGCGCCAGCAGCTCCGTCGGGGGCTATGGCTACACCTTC. Protein sequence: CASSSVGGYGYTF.

This clonotype was seen ten or more times. CDR3: CSAREGDSWGTEAFF. As DNA, the CDR3 is TGCAGTGCTAGAGAGGGGGACAGCTGGGGCACTGAAGCTTTCTTT. The chain combines TRBV20-1 with TRBJ1-1; TRBD1 aligns across 7 bases. The CDR3 extends over 15 amino acids. Germline CDR1 is DFQATT and CDR2 is SNEGSKA (reference sequence). Unmatched junction bases numbered 8, after V lost 0 bases and J lost 4 bases.

The sample holds a few counts of this clonotype. The chain combines TRBV4-3 with TRBJ2-7, with unresolved D. The V gene's germline CDR1 is LGHNA and CDR2 YSLEER. The CDR3 loop spans 15 amino acids. The germline V and J ends were trimmed by 1 base and 1 base, with 11 bases remaining between them. This CDR3 reads CASSQGLGTSYEQYV. Written as DNA, the CDR3 is TGCGCCAGCAGCCAAGGATTAGGCACTTCCTACGAGCAGTACGTC.

V gene TRBV6-5 combines with J gene TRBJ1-5, with D unclear. V lost 0 bases and J 4 bases, leaving 7 bases between the germline ends. CDR3 length: 14 amino acids. Germline-derived CDR1 and CDR2 are MNHEY and SVGAGI. CDR3 sequence reads: CASSYSYPNQPQHF. The CDR3 DNA reads as TGTGCCAGCAGTTACTCGTACCCAAATCAGCCCCAGCATTTT.

The rearrangement links TRBV7-2 to TRBJ2-1; D unclear. The CDR3 sequence is 15 residues long. With 2 bases removed from V and 4 bases from J, the gap between germline ends came to 12 bases. The germline V gene has CDR1 SGHTA and CDR2 FQGNSA. The CDR3: CASSLLDPAYNEQFF. CDR3 DNA sequence: TGTGCCAGCAGCTTACTAGACCCAGCATACAATGAGCAGTTCTTC.

In its sample, this clonotype was seen once. The chain recombines TRBV2 with TRBJ2-3, with 12 positions matching TRBD1. In germline, CDR1 is SNHLY, CDR2 FYNNEI. This CDR3 is built from 15 residues. V shed 6 bases and J 4 bases; nucleotides not matched to a gene: 5. The CDR3 region is CASRGTGGSPDTQYF. CDR3 bases: TGTGCCAGCAGGGGGACAGGGGGCAGTCCAGATACGCAGTATTTT.

The chain combines TRBV2 with TRBJ2-1; D gene unclear. The CDR3 is made up of 11 amino acids. Germline CDR1 SNHLY, CDR2 FYNNEI. V gave up 4 bases and J gave up 12 bases, with 10 bases separating them. The CDR3 bases are TGTGCCAGCAGTGTTGGGTCGGGGCAGTTCTTC. Translating it yields CASSVGSGQFF.

V usage is TRBV6-5 and J usage is TRBJ1-5; a weak D match, TRBD1 (5 bases). Germline V gene data show CDR1 as MNHEY and CDR2 as SVGAGI. Between the trimmed V and J ends, which lost 5 bases and 0 bases, there was a span of 11 bases. The CDR3 is 15 residues long. Here the CDR3 reads CASSTYRSSNQPQHF. The CDR3, as DNA: TGTGCCAGCAGTACTTACAGGAGTAGCAATCAGCCCCAGCATTTT.

The chain has TRBV21-1 and TRBJ2-4; the tabulated D call, TRBD1, remains unverified against the DNA. TRBV21-1 counts as a pseudogene. This CDR3 comprises 14 residues. CDR3 residues: CASSIGQPKNIQYF. CDR3 in DNA: TGTGCCAGCAGCATCGGACAGCCCAAAAACATTCAGTACTTC.

This clonotype was recorded at least ten times. The V call is TRBV6-2 or TRBV6-3, the J call TRBJ2-2; weak D call: TRBD2 (5 bases). Trimming stripped 0 bases from V and 10 bases from J, with 9 bases between. CDR3 length equals 13 residues. Germline lookup yields CDR1 MNHEY and CDR2 SVGEGT. CDR3 coding DNA: TGTGCCAGCAGTTACTCGATCGGGGTGGAGCTGTTTTTT. Translated, it gives CASSYSIGVELFF.